One and the same sample provided the 6 T cell receptor beta chains below, sequenced in a study of blood T cell repertoires in COVID-19. The table came from immunoSEQ multiplex PCR; TCRdb's copy has only in-frame clones and leaves some out. The table shows over 200,000 clones, with around 80% occurring only once. Sequencing was done on a sample of peripheral blood. Source of these receptors: a man aged 35 to 55 with acute or convalescent COVID-19.

The genes are TRBV5-8 and TRBJ1-3; the D gene is possibly TRBD1 (5 bases). The CDR3 is 15 amino acids. Germline CDR1 and CDR2: SGHTS and YDEGEE. Trimming shortened V by 5 bases and J by 0 bases, and 12 bases separated the two germline ends. CDR3 sequence reads: CASSRYRSSGNTIYF. DNA for the CDR3: TGTGCCAGCAGTCGATACAGGTCCTCTGGAAACACCATATATTTT.

The chain joins TRBV24-1 to TRBJ1-3; 8 bases are shared with TRBD1. This CDR3 has 20 amino acids. The V and J ends lost 1 base and 0 bases, in that order; junction bases with no gene match: 13. The germline V gene has CDR1 KGHDR and CDR2 SFDVKD. This CDR3 reads CATSDFCQGANYRSGNTIYF. CDR3 DNA sequence: TGTGCCACCAGTGATTTTTGCCAGGGGGCGAACTATCGCTCTGGAAACACCATATATTTT.

V gene TRBV7-9 combines with J gene TRBJ2-1; 7 bases align to TRBD2. Germline-derived CDR1 and CDR2 are SEHNR and FQNEAQ (reference sequence). V dropped 5 bases and J dropped 7; count of bases not matched to a gene: 11. The CDR3 length is 15 residues. CDR3 nucleotides: TGTGCCAGCAGCCTCCGTCTAGCGGTTGGAAATGAGCAGTTCTTC. Protein product: CASSLRLAVGNEQFF.

The gene calls are TRBV19 and TRBJ1-2; D is possibly TRBD1 (5 bases). CDR1 and CDR2 from the germline V gene are LNHDA and SQIVND (reference sequence). V lost 10 bases, J lost 5 bases, and 11 bases lay in between. The CDR3 extends over 11 amino acids. The CDR3 is CATQTVYGYTF. In nucleotides, the CDR3 is TGTGCCACGCAGACAGTTTATGGCTACACCTTC.

The rearrangement uses TRBV5-1 and TRBJ2-7; 9 bases fit TRBD2. The germline V gene encodes CDR1 SGHRS and CDR2 YFSETQ. V shed 1 base and J 0 bases; nucleotides not matched to a gene: 5. The length of the CDR3 is 16 residues. CDR3 in amino acids: CASSLSFSGSSYEQYF. The DNA for the CDR3 is TGCGCCAGCAGCTTGTCCTTTAGCGGGAGCTCCTACGAGCAGTACTTC.

The rearrangement links TRBV28 to TRBJ1-4, with 7 bases fitting TRBD1. The CDR3 length is 15 residues. J was trimmed by 8 bases and V by 3 bases; bases with no gene match: 9. Germline V gene sequence: CDR1 MDHEN, CDR2 SYDVKM. DNA of the CDR3: TGTGCCAGCAGTTTCCAGGGGGGCCCGGGGGAAAAACTGTTTTTT. Encoded protein: CASSFQGGPGEKLFF.